The TCR beta chain under discussion was sequenced for a study of blood T cell repertoires in COVID-19. Study-level background: Sources were T cells, B-cell-depleted T cells, or PBMCs; the material itself was cDNA or gDNA.

Authors' data handling: Amplification of reference gene primers provided the estimated nucleated cell counts. Using immunoSEQ multiplex PCR, the repertoire was profiled, and TCRdb retains in-frame clones only, with some absent. D and trimming come from the DNA, and the V and J calls and clone size come from that table. The sample yields 40,000 or so clones, roughly 68% seen once. This sequence was found in a man aged 80 or over with acute or convalescent COVID-19. The sample taken for sequencing was peripheral blood.

In nucleotides, the CDR3 is TGTGCCAGCAGTTACATACAGGGGCGAAATGAAAAACTGTTTTTT. Protein: CASSYIQGRNEKLFF. V gene TRBV27 combines with J gene TRBJ1-4, with TRBD1 identical over 7 bases. Germline-derived CDR1 and CDR2 are MNHEY and SMNVEV (reference sequence). The CDR3 is 15 residues long. The trim removed 4 bases at V and 5 bases at J, leaving 7 bases unmatched.